These T cell receptor beta chains were read from a single sample in a study of T cell responses to AZD1222 COVID-19 vaccine. The protocol was immunoSEQ multiplex PCR, while the TCRdb copy is restricted to in-frame clones and leaves out a portion. This sample has about 84,000 clones; 86% occur once, and the top ten carry less than 6.5%. The sample here was peripheral blood, taken 28 days after the second AZD1222 dose. These receptors were obtained from an adult who received the AZD1222 COVID-19 vaccine. Each CDR3 is given with its conserved first and last residue. Each record gives: D gene, V gene, J gene, CDR3 protein, CDR3 DNA. A D gene is named only where the DNA matches it firmly.

TRBD1,TRBV5-1,TRBJ1-1,CASSLAGGSWNTEAFF,TGCGCCAGCAGCTTGGCAGGGGGCTCATGGAACACTGAAGCTTTCTTT
TRBD2,TRBV3-1/TRBV3-2,TRBJ2-4,CASSQLRGGRNIQYF,TGTGCCAGCAGCCAGTTACGGGGAGGGAGAAACATTCAGTACTTC
.,TRBV7-2,TRBJ1-3,CASSLDLGRAGNTIYF,TGTGCCAGCAGCTTAGACTTGGGCAGGGCTGGAAACACCATATATTTT
.,TRBV24-1,TRBJ2-5,CATSDSNQETQYF,TGTGCCACCAGTGATTCTAATCAAGAGACCCAGTACTTC
TRBD1,TRBV4-3,TRBJ2-7,CASSHGQGSSYEQYF,TGCGCCAGCAGTCATGGACAGGGTTCCTCCTACGAGCAGTACTTC
.,TRBV7-8,TRBJ1-6,CASSLARSSNSPLHF,TGTGCCAGCAGCTTAGCCCGGTCCTCGAATTCACCCCTCCACTTT
.,TRBV3-1/TRBV3-2,TRBJ1-5,CASSQAPGNQPQHF,TGTGCCAGCAGCCAAGCCCCCGGGAATCAGCCCCAGCATTTT
.,TRBV2,TRBJ2-7,CASSEAQFGQYF,TGTGCCAGCAGTGAAGCGCAGTTTGGGCAGTACTTC
.,TRBV11-2,TRBJ1-5,CASSLIAGVNQPQHF,TGTGCCAGCAGCTTAATCGCCGGGGTAAATCAGCCCCAGCATTTT
TRBD2,TRBV5-1,TRBJ2-3,CASEAGEGTDTQYF,TGCGCCAGCGAAGCGGGAGAGGGTACAGATACGCAGTATTTT
.,TRBV6-5,TRBJ1-4,CASRAGSLTNEKLFF,TGTGCCAGCAGGGCAGGGTCTCTAACTAATGAAAAACTGTTTTTT